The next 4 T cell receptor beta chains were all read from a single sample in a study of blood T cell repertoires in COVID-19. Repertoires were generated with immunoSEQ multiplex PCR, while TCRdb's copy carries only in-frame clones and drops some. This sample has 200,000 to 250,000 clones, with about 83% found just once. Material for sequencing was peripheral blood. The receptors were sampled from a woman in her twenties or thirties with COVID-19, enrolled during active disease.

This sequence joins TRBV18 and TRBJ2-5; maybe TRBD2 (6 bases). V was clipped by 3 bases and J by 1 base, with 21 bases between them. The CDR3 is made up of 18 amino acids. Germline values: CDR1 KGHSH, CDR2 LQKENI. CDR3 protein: CASSPGRLGTGSQETQYF. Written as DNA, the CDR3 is TGTGCCAGCTCACCGGGGAGGCTTGGTACAGGAAGCCAAGAGACCCAGTACTTC.

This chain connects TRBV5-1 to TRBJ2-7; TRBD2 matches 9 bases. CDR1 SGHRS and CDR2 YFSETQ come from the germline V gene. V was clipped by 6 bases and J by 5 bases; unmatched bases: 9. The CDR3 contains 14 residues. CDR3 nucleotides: TGCGCCAGCATGGGGGGACTAGCCCTCGACGAGCAGTACTTC. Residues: CASMGGLALDEQYF. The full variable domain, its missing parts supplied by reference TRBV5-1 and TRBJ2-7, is KAGVTQTPRYLIKTRGQQVTLSCSPISGHRSVSWYQQTPGQGLQFLFEYFSETQRNKGNFPGRFSGRQFSNSRSEMNVSTLELGDSALYLCASMGGLALDEQYFGPGTRLTVT.

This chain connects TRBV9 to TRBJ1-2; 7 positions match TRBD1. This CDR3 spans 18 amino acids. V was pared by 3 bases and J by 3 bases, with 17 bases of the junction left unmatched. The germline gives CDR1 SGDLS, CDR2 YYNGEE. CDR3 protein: CASSGPRGLTGDDYGYTF. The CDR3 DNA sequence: TGTGCCAGCAGCGGGCCCAGGGGGTTAACAGGGGATGACTATGGCTACACCTTC.

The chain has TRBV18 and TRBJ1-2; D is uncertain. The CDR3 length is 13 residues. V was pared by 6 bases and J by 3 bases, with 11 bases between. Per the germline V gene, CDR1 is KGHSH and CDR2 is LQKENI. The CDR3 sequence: CASSMGTDYGYTF. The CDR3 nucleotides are TGTGCCAGCTCCATGGGCACCGACTATGGCTACACCTTC.